The present T cell receptor (beta chain) was sequenced within a study of cytomegalovirus exposure and HLA in healthy donors. The study, taken as a whole, reports: Later genetic work tied a missense DCLRE1C variant to beta-chain V and J trimming. In an earlier analysis, in under 700 donors, most V segments appeared productive either ~87% or ~30% of the time.

The PCR employed 60 Vbeta primers together with 13 Jbeta primers. The method was immunoSEQ multiplex PCR; TCRdb's version includes in-frame clones alone and lacks a portion of them. Of about 160,000 clones in the sample, more than 80% are singletons; the top ten hold around 6.7%. Worth noting for this clone: As yet, its antigen is unknown.

The CDR3 extends over 15 amino acids. Trimming removed 4 bases from V and 4 bases from J, with 18 bases in between. Germline CDR1 SGDLS, CDR2 YYNGEE. The sequence derives from a young woman in good health and CMV-seropositive. Sequences were obtained from PBMCs. The V gene is TRBV9, the J gene TRBJ2-7; D is possibly TRBD2 (6 bases). CDR3 protein: CASSPRSGLDYEQYF. CDR3 DNA sequence: TGTGCCAGCAGCCCCCGGTCGGGACTTGATTACGAGCAGTACTTC.